The 29 T cell receptor beta chains given below trace back to one sample, sequenced in a study of regulatory T cells in long-lasting Graves disease. CDR3-region Arm-PCR and iRepertoire HTBI primers produced the TCR beta libraries. TCRdb reanalysed the multiplex PCR reads using MiXCR and keeps one entry per CDR3 protein. Of about 450,000 distinct CDR3 sequences listed, around 17% were seen once; the top ten hold around a tenth. Documented time point: newly diagnosed GD, antithyroid drugs for less than 3 months. The TCR library was made from RNA that had been extracted from PBMCs in TRIzol. These data were also filed under a second study, of T cells in Graves' hyperthyroidism and ophthalmopathy.

Here the sequenced sample was peripheral blood mononuclear cells (PBMCs), taken at new diagnosis, from a patient treated with antithyroid drugs. The receptors come from a woman aged 25 to 39 with Graves disease.

The DNA for the CDR3 is TGTGCCAGCAGCTACCTCCAGGGGGACACTGAAGCTTTCTTT. This encodes CASSYLQGDTEAFF. The chain recombines TRBV6-1 with TRBJ1-1; TRBD1 agrees at 7 bases. Looked up from germline, CDR1 is MNHNS and CDR2 is SASEGT. Germline trimming cut 6 bases from V and 3 bases from J; bases unmatched to any gene: 7. The CDR3 runs to 14 residues.

The V call is TRBV19, the J call TRBJ1-1; D ambiguous. The germline V gene encodes CDR1 LNHDA and CDR2 SQIVND (reference sequence). V shed 3 bases and J shed 0 bases, with 11 bases lying between them. The CDR3 runs 15 residues. This chain's CDR3 is CASSIKRSMNTEAFF. CDR3 nucleotide sequence: TGTGCCAGTAGTATCAAGCGCAGTATGAACACTGAAGCTTTCTTT. Complete variable domain (other parts from reference TRBV19 and TRBJ1-1): DGGITQSPKYLFRKEGQNVTLSCEQNLNHDAMYWYRQDPGQGLRLIYYSQIVNDFQKGDIAEGYSVSREKKESFPLTVTSAQKNPTAFYLCASSIKRSMNTEAFFGQGTRLTVV.

In this sample, this clonotype turned up many times. The chain joins TRBV20-1 to TRBJ2-7, with 13 bases identical to TRBD2. V was clipped by 8 bases and J by 4 bases; unmatched bases: 11. The CDR3 runs 15 residues. Germline V gives CDR1 DFQATT, CDR2 SNEGSKA (reference sequence). The CDR3 nucleotides read TGCAGTCCCACCGGGACTAGCGGGAATTATTACGAGCAGTACTTC. Protein sequence: CSPTGTSGNYYEQYF.

The rearrangement links TRBV2 to TRBJ2-1; no definite D call. The CDR3 has 14 amino acids. Germline CDR1 is SNHLY and CDR2 is FYNNEI. V lost 7 bases and J lost 6, with 16 bases in between. CDR3 sequence: CASNRPLTSNEQFF. For the CDR3, the DNA is TGTGCCAGCAACAGACCACTAACCAGCAATGAGCAGTTCTTC. The full variable domain, its missing parts supplied by reference TRBV2 and TRBJ2-1, is EPEVTQTPSHQVTQMGQEVILRCVPISNHLYFYWYRQILGQKVEFLVSFYNNEISEKSEIFDDQFSVERPDGSNFTLKIRSTKLEDSAMYFCASNRPLTSNEQFFGPGTRLTVL.

This clonotype was observed many times. The chain links TRBV10-3 to TRBJ2-7; possible D gene TRBD1, 6 bases. Looked up from germline, CDR1 is ENHRY and CDR2 is SYGVKD. This CDR3 is 15 amino acids long. Trimming left V 3 bases short and J 2 bases short, with 14 bases between. The CDR3 DNA sequence: TGTGCCATCAGTGAAAGACAACAGGGCCCCTACGAGCAGTACTTC. Protein product: CAISERQQGPYEQYF.

This clonotype was observed at least ten times. The V call is TRBV2, the J call TRBJ2-1, with unresolved D. Germline loops: CDR1 SNHLY, CDR2 FYNNEI. The CDR3 is made up of 13 amino acids. V lost 7 bases and J lost 4, with 11 bases in between. CDR3 nucleotides: TGTGCCAGCATTTCTGGTCCTTACAATGAGCAGTTCTTC. It translates to CASISGPYNEQFF.

This clonotype occurred many times. The V gene is TRBV28, the J gene TRBJ2-3; the match to TRBD2 covers 10 bases. The CDR3 runs 18 residues. Trimming took 3 bases from V and 4 from J; bases not matched to a gene: 13. The germline V gene encodes CDR1 MDHEN and CDR2 SYDVKM. In nucleotides, the CDR3 is TGTGCCAGCAGTTTCCGTCCTTCCGCTAGCGGGAGCCCAGATACGCAGTATTTT. This sequence encodes CASSFRPSASGSPDTQYF.

This clonotype was seen a handful of times. This sequence joins TRBV29-1 and TRBJ1-5, with D maybe TRBD1 (6 bases). Germline lookup yields CDR1 SQVTM and CDR2 ANQGSEA. V lost 1 base and J lost 4, with 8 bases in between. The CDR3 runs 13 residues. As DNA, the CDR3 is TGCAGCGTTGAAGGGCAGGGGAATCAGCCCCAGCATTTT. It specifies CSVEGQGNQPQHF.

In the case of this clonotype: An end of the junction does not agree with germline; a read error may underlie this. V is TRBV11-3 and J is TRBJ2-1; TRBD2 matches 7 bases. The germline CDR1 and CDR2 sequences are SGHNT and YENEEA. The CDR3 sequence is 14 residues long. In DNA, the CDR3 is TGTGCCTGCAGCCTAGGACTAGGCCCCAATGAGCAGTTCTTC. It encodes CACSLGLGPNEQFF.

This clonotype was recorded at least ten times. The V call is TRBV30, the J call TRBJ1-1; D is unclear. The V and J ends lost 3 bases and 0 bases respectively, with 8 bases between them. CDR1 is GTSNPN, CDR2 SVGIG, per germline (reference sequence). The CDR3 is 13 residues long. CDR3 nucleotide sequence: TGTGCCTGGAGCATGGCTATGAACACTGAAGCTTTCTTT. Protein: CAWSMAMNTEAFF.

This clonotype was detected only a few times. This chain joins TRBV20-1 and TRBJ1-5; D unresolved. This CDR3 has 15 amino acids. Trimming left V 3 bases short and J 7 bases short, with 19 bases between. The germline CDR1 and CDR2 sequences are DFQATT and SNEGSKA (reference sequence). The CDR3 protein is CSASGSQRVYQPQHF. The DNA for the CDR3 is TGCAGTGCTAGCGGGTCACAGCGGGTGTACCAGCCCCAGCATTTT.

In its sample, this clonotype was seen many times. The chain is built from TRBV30 and TRBJ2-2; TRBD2 matches at 7 bases. This CDR3 has 16 residues. Germline V lookup: CDR1 GTSNPN, CDR2 SVGIG (reference sequence). J gave up 0 bases and V 3 bases, and 7 bases lay outside the gene matches. CDR3 nucleotides: TGTGCCTGGAGCTTCCGGGACTACGCGAACACCGGGGAGCTGTTTTTT. Translated: CAWSFRDYANTGELFF.

The table lists this clonotype with many counts. V and J are TRBV12-3 or TRBV12-4 and TRBJ1-2; 9 positions agree with TRBD1. Trimming removed 6 bases from V and 3 bases from J; junction bases left unmatched: 5. The CDR3 runs to 14 residues. The CDR3 nucleotides are TGTGCCAGCAGCGACAGGGGGTCTGACTATGGCTACACCTTC. Its translation is CASSDRGSDYGYTF.

The rearrangement uses TRBV7-6 and TRBJ2-1; 9 bases fit TRBD2. The trim removed 5 bases at V and 4 bases at J, leaving 21 bases unmatched. Per the germline V gene, CDR1 is SGHVS and CDR2 is FNYEAQ. This CDR3 has 20 residues. CDR3 sequence reads: CASSNQGSISREGLYNEQFF. The CDR3 DNA sequence: TGTGCCAGCAGCAACCAGGGTAGTATTTCGCGGGAGGGCCTTTACAATGAGCAGTTCTTC.

This clonotype appeared many times. This chain connects TRBV13 to TRBJ2-1; D possibly matches TRBD1 or TRBD2 (5 bases each). CDR1 is PRHDT and CDR2 is FYEKMQ in the germline V gene (reference sequence). CDR3 length: 14 amino acids. Trimming stripped 2 bases from V and 11 bases from J, with 16 bases between. The CDR3, as DNA: TGTGCCAGCAGCTTAAATCCCCCCCGGGACCAGCAGTTCTTC. It specifies CASSLNPPRDQQFF.

This clonotype was seen ten or more times. The rearrangement uses TRBV28 and TRBJ2-3; D is possibly TRBD2 (5 bases). The CDR3 has 14 residues. V lost 7 bases, J lost 0 bases, and 11 bases lay in between. Germline V lookup: CDR1 MDHEN, CDR2 SYDVKM. The CDR3 DNA reads as TGTGCCAGCAACCCTCTAGCAAGCACAGATACGCAGTATTTT. It codes for CASNPLASTDTQYF.

The chain has TRBV18 and TRBJ2-5; D not certain. This CDR3 comprises 13 residues. The V and J ends lost 3 bases and 9 bases respectively, with 14 bases between them. In germline, CDR1 is KGHSH, CDR2 LQKENI. The CDR3 DNA sequence: TGTGCCAGCTCACCCCCTCCGAGAGACGCCCAGTACTTC. This sequence encodes CASSPPPRDAQYF.

This sequence joins TRBV20-1 and TRBJ2-5; 11 bases map to TRBD2. Germline values: CDR1 DFQATT, CDR2 SNEGSKA (reference sequence). This CDR3 region has 20 residues. The junction had 24 bases not matched to a gene; V was cut back by 4 bases and J by 5 bases. CDR3 loop: CSAKPFNRGLADLLGETQYF. CDR3 nucleotides: TGCAGTGCTAAACCATTCAACCGGGGACTAGCGGACCTATTGGGGGAGACCCAGTACTTC.

As regards this clonotype: This could be a read error, since a much larger clone is one nucleotide away. The rearrangement uses TRBV7-2 and TRBJ2-1; 9 positions match TRBD2. V trimming: 0 bases; J trimming: 6 bases; junction bases outside the gene matches: 0. This CDR3 is built from 14 residues. The germline gives CDR1 SGHTA, CDR2 FQGNSA. Written as DNA, the CDR3 is TGTGCCAGCAGCTTAGCGCGGGAGGGCAATGAGCAGTTCTTC. It specifies CASSLAREGNEQFF.

This clonotype was observed many times. The chain carries TRBV9 and TRBJ2-7; the D gene is possibly TRBD1 (5 bases). This CDR3 comprises 14 residues. V lost 3 bases and J lost 2, with 12 bases in between. CDR1 SGDLS and CDR2 YYNGEE come from the germline V gene. The CDR3 spells CASSARTRPYEQYF. The CDR3 DNA reads TGTGCCAGCAGCGCGCGGACACGACCCTACGAGCAGTACTTC. Full variable domain (rest looked up from reference TRBV9 and TRBJ2-7): DSGVTQTPKHLITATGQRVTLRCSPRSGDLSVYWYQQSLDQGLQFLIQYYNGEERAKGNILERFSAQQFPDLHSELNLSSLELGDSALYFCASSARTRPYEQYFGPGTRLTVT.

This clonotype was seen repeatedly, ten times or more. The J gene is TRBJ1-4, the V gene TRBV28; D perhaps matches TRBD1 (6 bases). This CDR3 spans 16 amino acids. V was trimmed by 7 bases and J by 4 bases, leaving 19 bases between them. Looked up from germline, CDR1 is MDHEN and CDR2 is SYDVKM. The CDR3 region is CASKTQGTSYNEKLFF. For the CDR3, the DNA is TGTGCCAGCAAAACTCAGGGGACATCTTATAATGAAAAACTGTTTTTT.

As for this clonotype: A much larger clone sits a single nucleotide away, making a read error possible. The chain is built from TRBV7-2 and TRBJ2-1; 12 bases are shared with TRBD2. In germline, CDR1 is SGHTA, CDR2 FQGNSA. Trimming took 5 bases from V and 9 from J; bases not matched to a gene: 11. CDR3 length equals 16 residues. This chain's CDR3 is CASSLTLAGGIGEQFF. The DNA of the CDR3 is TGTGCCAGCAGCCTAACCCTAGCGGGAGGGATCGGTGAGCAGTTCTTC.

This clonotype was detected only a few times. The chain carries TRBV10-2 and TRBJ2-1; D remains unclear. Germline CDR1 reads WSHSY; CDR2 reads SAAADI. V lost 8 bases, J lost 4 bases, and 12 bases lay in between. This CDR3 is 13 amino acids long. The CDR3 DNA sequence: TGCGCCAGCCTATCGTTGGGGTACAATGAGCAGTTCTTC. As protein: CASLSLGYNEQFF.

In its sample, this clonotype was seen many times. The J gene is TRBJ2-5, the V gene TRBV7-3; no reliable D call. Germline CDR1 reads SGHTA; CDR2 reads FQGTGA. V gave up 6 bases and J gave up 4 bases, with 12 bases separating them. The CDR3 is 13 amino acids. The CDR3, as DNA: TGTGCCAGCAGTTGGCACGGCGGAGAGACCCAGTACTTC. Translation: CASSWHGGETQYF.

This clonotype appeared many times. The V call is TRBV7-3, the J call TRBJ2-1; 10 nucleotides match TRBD2. CDR3 length equals 15 residues. The germline gives CDR1 SGHTA, CDR2 FQGTGA. V dropped 3 bases and J dropped 4; count of bases not matched to a gene: 3. The CDR3 DNA sequence: TGTGCCAGCAGCTTCGGACTAGCGGTATACAATGAGCAGTTCTTC. Translated, it gives CASSFGLAVYNEQFF. The full variable domain, with the rest looked up from reference TRBV7-3 and TRBJ2-1, is GAGVSQTPSNKVTEKGKYVELRCDPISGHTALYWYRQSLGQGPEFLIYFQGTGAADDSGLPNDRFFAVRPEGSVSTLKIQRTERGDSAVYLCASSFGLAVYNEQFFGPGTRLTVL.

CDR3 nucleotides: TGTGCCAGCAGCCAAGAACTAGCGGGAAATACCGGGGAGCTGTTTTTT. Protein sequence: CASSQELAGNTGELFF. The chain links TRBV3-1 to TRBJ2-2, with 10 bases fitting TRBD2. In germline, CDR1 is LGHDT, CDR2 YNNKEL (reference sequence). The CDR3 covers 16 residues. With V trimmed by 0 bases and J by 5 bases, 3 bases remained unmatched. The variable domain in full, with the rest retrieved from reference TRBV3-1 and TRBJ2-2, is DTAVSQTPKYLVTQMGNDKSIKCEQNLGHDTMYWYKQDSKKFLKIMFSYNNKELIINETVPNRFSPKSPDKAHLNLHINSLELGDSAVYFCASSQELAGNTGELFFGEGSRLTVL.

This clonotype was seen many times. The chain recombines TRBV5-4 with TRBJ1-2; no definite D call. Trimming took 0 bases from V and 2 from J, leaving 11 bases between them. Germline V gene data show CDR1 as SGHNT and CDR2 as YYREEE (reference sequence). This CDR3 comprises 15 residues. The CDR3 sequence is CASSLVAGKNYGYTF. DNA of the CDR3: TGTGCCAGCAGCTTGGTAGCCGGGAAAAACTATGGCTACACCTTC.

This chain links TRBV20-1 with TRBJ2-1; D is unresolved. From germline, CDR1 is DFQATT and CDR2 SNEGSKA (reference sequence). CDR3 length equals 11 residues. Trimming took 6 bases from V and 8 from J, leaving 11 bases between them. The CDR3 DNA follows: TGCAGTGCGTTAGTAGGCTATGAGCAGTTCTTC. It codes for CSALVGYEQFF.

This clonotype was seen only a few times. The CDR3 bases are TGTGCCAGTACCATGTTTCCCCCCGACAGTAACAATGAAAAACTGTTTTTT. Translating gives CASTMFPPDSNNEKLFF. This chain connects TRBV19 to TRBJ1-4, with a possible D match to TRBD1 (5 bases). V lost 7 bases and J 5 bases, leaving 23 bases between the germline ends. This CDR3 has 17 amino acids. Looked up from germline, CDR1 is LNHDA and CDR2 is SQIVND (reference sequence).